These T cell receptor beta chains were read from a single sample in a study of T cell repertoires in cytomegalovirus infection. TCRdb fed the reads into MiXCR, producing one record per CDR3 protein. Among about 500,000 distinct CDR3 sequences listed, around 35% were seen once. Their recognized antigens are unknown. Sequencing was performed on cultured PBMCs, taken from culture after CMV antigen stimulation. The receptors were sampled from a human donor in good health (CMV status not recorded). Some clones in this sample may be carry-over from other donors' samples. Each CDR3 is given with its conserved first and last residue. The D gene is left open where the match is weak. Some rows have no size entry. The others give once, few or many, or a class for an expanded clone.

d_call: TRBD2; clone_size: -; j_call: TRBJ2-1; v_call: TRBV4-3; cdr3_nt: TGCGCCAGCAGCCAAGAAAGGGCGGGAGGGATTCACAATGAGCAGTTCTTC; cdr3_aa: CASSQERAGGIHNEQFF
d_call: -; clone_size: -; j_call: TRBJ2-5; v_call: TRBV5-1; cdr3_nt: TGCGCCAGCAGCTTGGCCGTAAGTTGGGACCAAGAGACCCAGTACTTC; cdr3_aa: CASSLAVSWDQETQYF
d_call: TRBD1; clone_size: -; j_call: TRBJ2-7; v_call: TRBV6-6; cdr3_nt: TGTGCCAGCAGTGGACAGGGCTGGCACGAGCAGTACTTC; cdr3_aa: CASSGQGWHEQYF
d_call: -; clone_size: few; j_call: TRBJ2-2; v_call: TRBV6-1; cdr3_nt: TGTGCCAGCAGCCGTACGGCGACAGGACACACCGGGGAGCTGTTTTTT; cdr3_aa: CASSRTATGHTGELFF
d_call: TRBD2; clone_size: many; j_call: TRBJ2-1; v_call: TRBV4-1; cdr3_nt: TGCGCCAGCAGCCAAGATTACCAGCGGGGGGGCAATGAGCAGTTCTTC; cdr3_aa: CASSQDYQRGGNEQFF
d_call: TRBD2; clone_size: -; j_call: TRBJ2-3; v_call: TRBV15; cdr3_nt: TGTGCCACCAGCAGAGGCTTAGCGGGGGCTAGCACAGATACGCAGTATTTT; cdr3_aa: CATSRGLAGASTDTQYF
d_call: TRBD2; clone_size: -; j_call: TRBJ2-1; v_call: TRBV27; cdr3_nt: TGTGCCAGCAGTGACCTACTCCCGGGACTAGCGGGTTTAAGCTCCTACAATGAGCAGTTCTTC; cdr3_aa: CASSDLLPGLAGLSSYNEQFF
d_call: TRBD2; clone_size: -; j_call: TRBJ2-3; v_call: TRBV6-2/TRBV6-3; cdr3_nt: TGTGCCAGCAGTTCCCTGACTAGCGGGAGCACAGATACGCAGTATTTT; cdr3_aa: CASSSLTSGSTDTQYF
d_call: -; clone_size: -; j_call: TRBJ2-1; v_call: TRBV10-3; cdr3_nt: TGTGCCACCCGTCTGGCGGCGAACAATGAGCAGTTCTTC; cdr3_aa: CATRLAANNEQFF
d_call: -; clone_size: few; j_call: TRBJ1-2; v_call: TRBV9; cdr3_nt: TGTGCCAGCAGCGTGGGAACCGACAGTTCCTATGGCTACACCTTC; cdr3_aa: CASSVGTDSSYGYTF
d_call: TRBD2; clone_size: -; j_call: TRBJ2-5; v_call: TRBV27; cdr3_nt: TGTGCCAGCAGTTTATTGGGGACTAGCGGGGCTCAAGAGACCCAGTACTTC; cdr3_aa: CASSLLGTSGAQETQYF
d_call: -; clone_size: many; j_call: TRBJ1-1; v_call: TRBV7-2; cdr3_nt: TGTGCCAGCAGCTTAGTCGCAGGGCTGGACACTGAAGCTTTCTTT; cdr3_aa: CASSLVAGLDTEAFF
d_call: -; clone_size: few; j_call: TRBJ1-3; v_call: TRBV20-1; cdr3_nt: TGCAGTGCTATTATGTCCAACTCTGGAAACACCATATATTTT; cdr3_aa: CSAIMSNSGNTIYF
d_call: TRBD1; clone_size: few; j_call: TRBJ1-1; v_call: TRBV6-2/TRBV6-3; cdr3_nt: TGTGCCAGCAGGGACGATTACAGGGGACTTCTCCACACTGAAGCTTTCTTT; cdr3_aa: CASRDDYRGLLHTEAFF
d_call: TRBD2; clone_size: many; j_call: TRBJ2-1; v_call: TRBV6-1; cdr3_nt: TGTGCCAGCAGTTGGGAACCGGGACTAACGCGGGCAAACTCCTACAATGAGCAGTTCTTC; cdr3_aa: CASSWEPGLTRANSYNEQFF
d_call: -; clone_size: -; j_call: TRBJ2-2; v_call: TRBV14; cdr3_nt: TGTGCCAGCAGCCAAGATCAACAGTTTAAGCTGTTTTTT; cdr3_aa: CASSQDQQFKLFF
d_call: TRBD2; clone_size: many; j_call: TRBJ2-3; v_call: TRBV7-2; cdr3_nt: TGTGCCAGCAGCCAGCGACTAGCGGGAGATCGGACAGATACGCAGTATTTT; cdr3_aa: CASSQRLAGDRTDTQYF
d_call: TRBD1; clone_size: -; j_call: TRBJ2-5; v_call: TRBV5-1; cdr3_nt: TGCGCCAGCAGTTCCGGGACAGGTTCTCCGGAGGCCCAGTACTTC; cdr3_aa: CASSSGTGSPEAQYF
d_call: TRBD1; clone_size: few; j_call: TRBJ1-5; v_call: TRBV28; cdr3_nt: TGTGCCAGCAGTTCAGGACAGGATTATAGCAATCAGCCCCAGCATTTT; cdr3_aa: CASSSGQDYSNQPQHF
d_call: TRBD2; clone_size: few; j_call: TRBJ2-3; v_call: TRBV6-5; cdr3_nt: TGTGCCAGTGCGACTCTAGCGGGAGGGCCCGAGTCAGATACGCAGTATTTT; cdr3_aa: CASATLAGGPESDTQYF
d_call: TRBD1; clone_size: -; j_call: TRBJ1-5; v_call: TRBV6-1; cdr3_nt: TGTGCCAGCAGAAGGTCCCGGGACAGGGAACGACAGCCCCAGCATTTT; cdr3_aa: CASRRSRDRERQPQHF
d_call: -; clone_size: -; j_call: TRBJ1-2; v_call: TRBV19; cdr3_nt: TGTGCCAGTAGTATAGGCAGGGAGGGCTATGGCTACACCTTC; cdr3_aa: CASSIGREGYGYTF
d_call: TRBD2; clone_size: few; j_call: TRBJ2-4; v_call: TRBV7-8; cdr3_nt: TGTGCCAGCAGCTTAGCGGGGGGGTCTAGCGCCAAAAACATTCAGTACTTC; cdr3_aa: CASSLAGGSSAKNIQYF
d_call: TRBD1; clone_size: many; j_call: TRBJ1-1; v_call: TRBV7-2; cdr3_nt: TGTGCCAGCAGCCCGACGACAGGGATGAACACTGAAGCTTTCTTT; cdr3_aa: CASSPTTGMNTEAFF
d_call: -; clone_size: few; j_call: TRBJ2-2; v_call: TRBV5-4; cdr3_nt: TGTGCCAGCAGCTGGGGACTGAACACCGGGGAGCTGTTTTTT; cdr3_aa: CASSWGLNTGELFF
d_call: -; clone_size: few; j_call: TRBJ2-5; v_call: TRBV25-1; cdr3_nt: TGTGCCAGCAGTGATTTAGGAGGGGGCGAGGGAGAGACCCAGTACTTC; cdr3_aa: CASSDLGGGEGETQYF
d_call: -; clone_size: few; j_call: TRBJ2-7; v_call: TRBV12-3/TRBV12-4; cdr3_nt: TGTGCCAGCAGTCAAACGGGCGGTTCCTACGAGCAGTACTTC; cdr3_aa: CASSQTGGSYEQYF
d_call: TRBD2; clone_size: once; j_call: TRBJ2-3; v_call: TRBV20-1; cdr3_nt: TGCAGTGCCCAACGCGGGGGTAGCACAGATACGCAGTATTTT; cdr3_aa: CSAQRGGSTDTQYF
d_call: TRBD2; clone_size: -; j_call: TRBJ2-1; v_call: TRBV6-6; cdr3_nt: TGTGCCAGCAGGAGAAGCCTAGCGGGAGTCCAGGAGCAGTTCTTC; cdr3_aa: CASRRSLAGVQEQFF
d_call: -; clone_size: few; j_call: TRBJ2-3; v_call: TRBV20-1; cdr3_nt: TGCAGTGCCAATAAGAATAGCGTACACACAGATACGCAGTATTTT; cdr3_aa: CSANKNSVHTDTQYF
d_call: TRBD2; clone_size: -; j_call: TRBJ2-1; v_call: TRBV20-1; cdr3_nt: TGCAGTGCTAGTCTCATAGCGGGAGATGAGCAGTTCTTC; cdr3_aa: CSASLIAGDEQFF
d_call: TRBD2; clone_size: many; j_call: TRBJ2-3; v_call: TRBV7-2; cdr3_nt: TGTGCCAGCAGCGGATGGGCTCCGGGGGGAGATACGCAGTATTTT; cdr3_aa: CASSGWAPGGDTQYF
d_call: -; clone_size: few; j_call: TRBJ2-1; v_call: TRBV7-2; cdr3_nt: TGTGCCAGCAGCTTAGAGCCGGGACCCCGTTGGTTCTTC; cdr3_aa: CASSLEPGPRWFF
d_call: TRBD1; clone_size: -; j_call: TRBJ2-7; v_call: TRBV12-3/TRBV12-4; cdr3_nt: TGTGCCAGCAGTCCGGGACAGGGTTCCCTCCGGAACGAGCAGTACTTC; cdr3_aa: CASSPGQGSLRNEQYF
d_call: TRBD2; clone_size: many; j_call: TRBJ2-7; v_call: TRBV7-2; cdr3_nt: TGTGCCAGCAGCACCCGACTAGCGGGTTCCTACGAGCAGTACTTC; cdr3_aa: CASSTRLAGSYEQYF
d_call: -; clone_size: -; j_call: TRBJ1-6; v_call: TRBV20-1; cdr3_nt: TGCAGTGCTAGAGCCCCAGGGAGCAGGGTGGATTCACCCCTCCACTTT; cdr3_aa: CSARAPGSRVDSPLHF
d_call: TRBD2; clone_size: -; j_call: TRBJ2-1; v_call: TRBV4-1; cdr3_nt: TGCGCCAGCAGCCAAGACTCCACCGGGACTAGCAAGAGGCAGTTCTTC; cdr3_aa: CASSQDSTGTSKRQFF
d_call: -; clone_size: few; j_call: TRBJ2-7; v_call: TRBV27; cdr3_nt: TGTGCCAGCAGTTTGTACAGGGAGCAACTATACGAGCAGTACTTC; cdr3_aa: CASSLYREQLYEQYF
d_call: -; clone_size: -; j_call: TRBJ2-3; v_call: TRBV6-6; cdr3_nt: TGTGCCAGCACCTCACGGGGGTCAGATACGCAGTATTTT; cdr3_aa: CASTSRGSDTQYF
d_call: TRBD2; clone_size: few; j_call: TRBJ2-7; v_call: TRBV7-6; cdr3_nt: TGTGCCAGCAGCTCCTTTCGCGGGGGATCGTCCTACGAGCAGTACTTC; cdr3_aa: CASSSFRGGSSYEQYF
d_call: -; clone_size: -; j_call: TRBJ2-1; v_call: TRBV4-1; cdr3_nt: TGCGCCAGCAGCCAAGATAAGGGAGGTCCCCCCTACAATGAGCAGTTCTTC; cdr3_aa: CASSQDKGGPPYNEQFF
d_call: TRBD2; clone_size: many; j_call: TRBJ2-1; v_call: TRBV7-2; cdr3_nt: TGTGCCAGCAGCTTTGTCCCGGGACTAGCGAGTGGGAGTAGAAACAATGAGCAGTTCTTC; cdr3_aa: CASSFVPGLASGSRNNEQFF
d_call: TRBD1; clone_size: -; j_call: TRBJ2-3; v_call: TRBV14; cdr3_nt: TGTGCCAGCAGCCCGACAGGGGCTAGCACAGATACGCAGTATTTT; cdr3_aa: CASSPTGASTDTQYF
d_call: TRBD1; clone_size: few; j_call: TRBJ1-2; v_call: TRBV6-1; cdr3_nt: TGTGCCAGCAGTGAACCGGGACAGACCTATGGCTACACCTTC; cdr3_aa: CASSEPGQTYGYTF
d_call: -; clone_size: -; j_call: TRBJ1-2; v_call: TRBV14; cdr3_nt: TGTGCCAGCAGCCAGCATAACCGTAACGGCTACACCTTC; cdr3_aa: CASSQHNRNGYTF
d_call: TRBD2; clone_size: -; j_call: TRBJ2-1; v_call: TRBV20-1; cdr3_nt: TGCAGTGCTAGAGATCGGTCTAGCGGGAGGGCCAATGAGCAGTTCTTC; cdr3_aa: CSARDRSSGRANEQFF
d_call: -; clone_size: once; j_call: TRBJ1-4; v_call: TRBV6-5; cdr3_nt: TGTGCCAGCAGTTACGGACGAAGACGGGAAAAACTGTTTTTT; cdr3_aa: CASSYGRRREKLFF
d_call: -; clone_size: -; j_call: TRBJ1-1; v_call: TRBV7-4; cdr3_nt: TGTGCCAGCACCATGGGGGGAAGTACTGAAGCTTTCTTT; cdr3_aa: CASTMGGSTEAFF
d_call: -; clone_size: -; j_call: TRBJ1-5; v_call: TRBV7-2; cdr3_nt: TGTGCCAGCAGCCCCGAGGGGGTTGTGGGCAATCAGCCCCAGCATTTT; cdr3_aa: CASSPEGVVGNQPQHF
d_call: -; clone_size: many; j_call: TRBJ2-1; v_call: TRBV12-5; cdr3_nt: TGTGCTAGTGGTTTGGTACTAGGTCGGGACCGGTACAATGAGCAGTTCTTC; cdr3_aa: CASGLVLGRDRYNEQFF
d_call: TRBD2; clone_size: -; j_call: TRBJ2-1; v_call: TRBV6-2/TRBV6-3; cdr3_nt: TGTGCCAGCAGTTCCGGACTAGCGGGAGGGCCCCTCCTTTTCAATGAGCAGTTCTTC; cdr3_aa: CASSSGLAGGPLLFNEQFF
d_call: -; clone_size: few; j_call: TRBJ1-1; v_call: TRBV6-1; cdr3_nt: TGTGCCAGCAGCCATACAGGACGCCCTGACACTGAAGCTTTCTTT; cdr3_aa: CASSHTGRPDTEAFF
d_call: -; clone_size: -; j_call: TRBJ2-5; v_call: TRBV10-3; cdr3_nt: TGTGCCATCAGTGAGTGGGGGCCTTCTAGCGGCCAAGAGACCCAGTACTTC; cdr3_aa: CAISEWGPSSGQETQYF
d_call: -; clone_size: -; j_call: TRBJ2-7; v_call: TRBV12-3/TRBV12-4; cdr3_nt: TGTGCCAGCAGTCCAGGCGGGGGCACCCTCTACGAGCAGTACTTC; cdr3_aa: CASSPGGGTLYEQYF